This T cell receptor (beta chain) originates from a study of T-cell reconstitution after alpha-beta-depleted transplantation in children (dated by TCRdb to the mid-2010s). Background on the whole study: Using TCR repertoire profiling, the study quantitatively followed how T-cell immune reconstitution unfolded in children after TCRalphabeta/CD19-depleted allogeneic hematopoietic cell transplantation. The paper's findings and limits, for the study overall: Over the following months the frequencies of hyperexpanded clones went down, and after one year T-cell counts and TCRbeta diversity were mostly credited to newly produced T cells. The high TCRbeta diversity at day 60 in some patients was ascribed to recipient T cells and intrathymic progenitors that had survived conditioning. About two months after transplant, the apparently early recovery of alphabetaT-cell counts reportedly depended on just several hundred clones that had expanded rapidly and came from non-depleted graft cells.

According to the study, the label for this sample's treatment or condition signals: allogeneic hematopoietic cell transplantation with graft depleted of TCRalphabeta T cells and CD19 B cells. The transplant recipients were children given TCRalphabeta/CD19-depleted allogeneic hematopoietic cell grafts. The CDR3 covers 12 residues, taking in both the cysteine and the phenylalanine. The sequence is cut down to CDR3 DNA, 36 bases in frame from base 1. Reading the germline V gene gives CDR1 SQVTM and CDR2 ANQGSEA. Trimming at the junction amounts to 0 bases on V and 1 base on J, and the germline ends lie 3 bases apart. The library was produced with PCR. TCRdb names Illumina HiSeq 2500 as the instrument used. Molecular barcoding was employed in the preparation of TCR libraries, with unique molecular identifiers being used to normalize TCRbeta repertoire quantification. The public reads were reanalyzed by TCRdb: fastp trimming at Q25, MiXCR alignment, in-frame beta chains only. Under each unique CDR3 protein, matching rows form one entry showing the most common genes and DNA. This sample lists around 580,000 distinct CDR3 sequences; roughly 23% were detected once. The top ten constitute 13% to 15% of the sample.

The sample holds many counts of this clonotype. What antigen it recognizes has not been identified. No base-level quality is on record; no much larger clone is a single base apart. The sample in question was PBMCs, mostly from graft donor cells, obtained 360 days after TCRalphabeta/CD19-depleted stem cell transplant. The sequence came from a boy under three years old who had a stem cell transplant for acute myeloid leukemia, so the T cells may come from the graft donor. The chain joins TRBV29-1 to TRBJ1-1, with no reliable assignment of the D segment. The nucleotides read TGCAGCGTTGAAGATGGGAACACTGAAGCTTTCTTT. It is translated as CSVEDGNTEAFF.